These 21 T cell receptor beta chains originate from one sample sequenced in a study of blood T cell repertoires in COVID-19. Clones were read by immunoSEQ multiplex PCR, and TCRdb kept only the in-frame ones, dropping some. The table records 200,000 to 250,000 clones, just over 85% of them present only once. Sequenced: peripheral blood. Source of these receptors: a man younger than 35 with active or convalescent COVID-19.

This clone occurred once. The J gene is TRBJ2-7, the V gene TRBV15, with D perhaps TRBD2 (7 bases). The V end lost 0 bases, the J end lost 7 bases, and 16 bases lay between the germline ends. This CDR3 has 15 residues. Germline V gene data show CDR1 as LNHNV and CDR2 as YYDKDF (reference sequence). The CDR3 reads CATSRDLGGPGEQYF. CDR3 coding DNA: TGTGCCACCAGCAGAGATCTCGGGGGGCCTGGTGAGCAGTACTTC.

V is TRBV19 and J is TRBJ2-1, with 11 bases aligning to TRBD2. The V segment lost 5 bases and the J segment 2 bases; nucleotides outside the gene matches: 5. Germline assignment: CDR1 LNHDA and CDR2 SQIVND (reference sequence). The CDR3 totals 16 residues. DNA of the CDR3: TGTGCCAGTAGTTCGACTAGCGGGGTCCCCTACAATGAGCAGTTCTTC. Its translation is CASSSTSGVPYNEQFF.

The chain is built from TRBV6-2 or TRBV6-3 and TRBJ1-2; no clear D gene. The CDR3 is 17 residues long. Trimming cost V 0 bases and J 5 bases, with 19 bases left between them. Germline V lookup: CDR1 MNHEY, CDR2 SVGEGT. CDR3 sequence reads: CASSYSFQPGRSYGYTF. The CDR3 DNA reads TGTGCCAGCAGTTACTCGTTCCAGCCTGGGCGCAGTTATGGCTACACCTTC.

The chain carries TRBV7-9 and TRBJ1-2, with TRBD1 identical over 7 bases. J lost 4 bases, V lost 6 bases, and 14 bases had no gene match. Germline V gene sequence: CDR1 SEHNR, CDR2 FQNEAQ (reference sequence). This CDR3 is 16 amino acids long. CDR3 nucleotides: TGTGCCAGCAGGGCCGGGACAGAGCTCACCTTCTATGGCTACACCTTC. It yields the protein CASRAGTELTFYGYTF.

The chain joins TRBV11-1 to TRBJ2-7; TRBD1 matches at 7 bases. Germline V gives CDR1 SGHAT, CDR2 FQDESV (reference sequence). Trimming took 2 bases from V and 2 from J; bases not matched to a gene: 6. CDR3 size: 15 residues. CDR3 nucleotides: TGTGCCAGCAGCTTACCGGGACAGCCAACCTACGAGCAGTACTTC. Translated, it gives CASSLPGQPTYEQYF.

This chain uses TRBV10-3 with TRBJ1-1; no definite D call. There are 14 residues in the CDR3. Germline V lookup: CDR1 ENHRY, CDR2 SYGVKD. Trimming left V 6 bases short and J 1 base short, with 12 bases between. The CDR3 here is CAIRPFTENTEAFF. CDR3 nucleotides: TGTGCCATCAGGCCCTTCACAGAGAACACTGAAGCTTTCTTT.

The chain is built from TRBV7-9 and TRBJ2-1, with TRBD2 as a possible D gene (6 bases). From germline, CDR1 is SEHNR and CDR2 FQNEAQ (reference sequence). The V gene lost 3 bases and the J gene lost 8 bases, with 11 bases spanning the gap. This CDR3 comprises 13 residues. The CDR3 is CASSFAGSDEQFF. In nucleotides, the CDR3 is TGTGCCAGCAGCTTTGCCGGGAGCGATGAGCAGTTCTTC.

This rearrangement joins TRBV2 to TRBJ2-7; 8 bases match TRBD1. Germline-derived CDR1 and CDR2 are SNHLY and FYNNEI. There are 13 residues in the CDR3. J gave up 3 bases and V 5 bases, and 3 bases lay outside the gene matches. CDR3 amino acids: CASSTDRDYEQYF. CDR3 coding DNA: TGTGCCAGCAGTACGGACAGGGACTACGAGCAGTACTTC.

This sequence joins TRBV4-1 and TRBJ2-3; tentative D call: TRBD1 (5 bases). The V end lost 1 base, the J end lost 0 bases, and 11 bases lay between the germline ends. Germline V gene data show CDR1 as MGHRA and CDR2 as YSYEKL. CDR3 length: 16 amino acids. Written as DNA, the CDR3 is TGCGCCAGCAGCCAAGGTCGGACAACTAGCACAGATACGCAGTATTTT. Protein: CASSQGRTTSTDTQYF.

The CDR3: CASTGLNEQFF. In DNA, the CDR3 is TGTGCCAGCACAGGTTTAAATGAGCAGTTCTTC. V and J are TRBV28 and TRBJ2-1; D is ambiguous. V lost 7 bases, J lost 7 bases, and 8 bases lay in between. The V gene's germline CDR1 is MDHEN and CDR2 SYDVKM. The CDR3 sequence is 11 residues long.

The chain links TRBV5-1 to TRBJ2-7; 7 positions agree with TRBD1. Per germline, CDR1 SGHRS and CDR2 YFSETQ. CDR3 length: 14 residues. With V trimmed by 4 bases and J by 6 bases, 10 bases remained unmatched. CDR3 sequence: CASSPLDRVAEQYF. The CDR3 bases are TGCGCCAGCAGCCCACTCGACAGGGTAGCCGAGCAGTACTTC.

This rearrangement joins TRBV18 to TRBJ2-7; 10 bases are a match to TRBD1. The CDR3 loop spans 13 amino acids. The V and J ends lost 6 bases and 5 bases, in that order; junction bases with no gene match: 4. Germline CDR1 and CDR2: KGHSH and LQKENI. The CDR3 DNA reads TGTGCCAGCTCCCGGACAGGGGGACACGAGCAGTACTTC. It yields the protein CASSRTGGHEQYF.

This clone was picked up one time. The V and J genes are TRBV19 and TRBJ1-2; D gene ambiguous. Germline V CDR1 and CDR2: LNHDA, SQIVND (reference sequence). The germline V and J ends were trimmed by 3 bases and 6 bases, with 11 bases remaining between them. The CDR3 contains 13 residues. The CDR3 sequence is CASSISVVDGYTF. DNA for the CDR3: TGTGCCAGTAGTATCAGCGTTGTGGATGGCTACACCTTC.

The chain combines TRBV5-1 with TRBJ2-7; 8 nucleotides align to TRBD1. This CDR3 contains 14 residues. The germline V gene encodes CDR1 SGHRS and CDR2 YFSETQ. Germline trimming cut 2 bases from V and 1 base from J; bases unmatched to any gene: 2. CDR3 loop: CASSLRQGSYEQYF. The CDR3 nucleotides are TGCGCCAGCAGCTTAAGACAGGGGTCCTACGAGCAGTACTTC.

For the CDR3, the DNA is TGTGCTAGTGGTTTGACCCGGGACAGGGGATCCTACGAGCAGTACTTC. Translation: CASGLTRDRGSYEQYF. This chain links TRBV12-5 with TRBJ2-7; TRBD1 matches at 10 bases. Trimming at V came to 2 bases and at J to 1 base, leaving 5 bases not matched to a gene. The CDR3 contains 16 residues. The V gene's germline CDR1 is LGHNT and CDR2 FRNRAP.

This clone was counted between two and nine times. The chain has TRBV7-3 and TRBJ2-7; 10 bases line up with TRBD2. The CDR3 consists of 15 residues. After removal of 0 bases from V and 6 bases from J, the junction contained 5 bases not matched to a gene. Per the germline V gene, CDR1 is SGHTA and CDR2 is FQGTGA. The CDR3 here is CASSLTLAGLTEQYF. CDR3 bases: TGTGCCAGCAGCTTAACACTAGCGGGGTTGACCGAGCAGTACTTC.

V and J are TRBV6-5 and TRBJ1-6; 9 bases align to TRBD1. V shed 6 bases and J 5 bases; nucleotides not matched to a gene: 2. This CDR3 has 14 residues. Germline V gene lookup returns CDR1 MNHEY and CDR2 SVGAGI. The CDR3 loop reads CASRWTGDNSPLHF. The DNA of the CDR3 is TGTGCCAGCAGGTGGACAGGGGATAATTCACCCCTCCACTTT.

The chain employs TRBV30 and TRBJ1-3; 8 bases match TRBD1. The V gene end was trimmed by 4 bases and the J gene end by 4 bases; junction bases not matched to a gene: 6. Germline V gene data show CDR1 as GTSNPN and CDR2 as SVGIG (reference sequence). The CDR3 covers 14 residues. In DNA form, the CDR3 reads TGTGCCTGGAAGGGACAGGCTCTCGGAAACACCATATATTTT. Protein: CAWKGQALGNTIYF.

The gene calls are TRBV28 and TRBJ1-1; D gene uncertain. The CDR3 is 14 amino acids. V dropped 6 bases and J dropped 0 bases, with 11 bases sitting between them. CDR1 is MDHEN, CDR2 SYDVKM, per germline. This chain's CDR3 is CASSPYEMNTEAFF. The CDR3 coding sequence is TGTGCCAGCAGCCCATATGAGATGAACACTGAAGCTTTCTTT. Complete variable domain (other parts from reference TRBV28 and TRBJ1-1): DVKVTQSSRYLVKRTGEKVFLECVQDMDHENMFWYRQDPGLGLRLIYFSYDVKMKEKGDIPEGYSVSREKKERFSLILESASTNQTSMYLCASSPYEMNTEAFFGQGTRLTVV.

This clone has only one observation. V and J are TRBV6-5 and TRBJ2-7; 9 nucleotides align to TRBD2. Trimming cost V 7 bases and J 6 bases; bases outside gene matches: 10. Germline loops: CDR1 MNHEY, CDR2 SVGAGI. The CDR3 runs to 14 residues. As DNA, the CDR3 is TGTGCCAGCAAGGGACTAGCTCTTTTCCCCGAGCAGTACTTC. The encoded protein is CASKGLALFPEQYF.

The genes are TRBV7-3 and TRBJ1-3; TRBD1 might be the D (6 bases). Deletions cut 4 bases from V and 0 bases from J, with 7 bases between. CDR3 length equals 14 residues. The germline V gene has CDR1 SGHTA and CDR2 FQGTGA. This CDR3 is CASSSDSSGNTIYF. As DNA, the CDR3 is TGTGCCAGCAGCTCGGACAGCTCTGGAAACACCATATATTTT.